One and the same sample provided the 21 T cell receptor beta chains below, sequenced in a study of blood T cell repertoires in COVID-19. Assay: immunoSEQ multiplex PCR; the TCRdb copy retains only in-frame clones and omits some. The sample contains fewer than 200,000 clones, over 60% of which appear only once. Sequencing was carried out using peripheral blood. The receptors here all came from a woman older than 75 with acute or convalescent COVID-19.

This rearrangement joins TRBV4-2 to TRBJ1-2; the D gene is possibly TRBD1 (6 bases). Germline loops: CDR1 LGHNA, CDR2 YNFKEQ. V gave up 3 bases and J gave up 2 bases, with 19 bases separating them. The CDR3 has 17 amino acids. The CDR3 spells CASSHGDTLTTNYGYTF. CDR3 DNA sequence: TGTGCCAGCAGCCATGGGGACACCCTTACTACCAACTATGGCTACACCTTC.

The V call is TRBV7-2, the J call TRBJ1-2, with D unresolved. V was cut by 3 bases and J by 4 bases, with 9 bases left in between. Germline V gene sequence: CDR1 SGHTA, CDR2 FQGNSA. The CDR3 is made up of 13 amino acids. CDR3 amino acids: CASSFQDSYGYTF. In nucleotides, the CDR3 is TGTGCCAGCAGCTTCCAGGATTCCTATGGCTACACCTTC. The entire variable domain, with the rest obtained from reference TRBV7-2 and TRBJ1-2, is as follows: GAGVSQSPSNKVTEKGKDVELRCDPISGHTALYWYRQSLGQGLEFLIYFQGNSAPDKSGLPSDRFSAERTGGSVSTLTIQRTQQEDSAVYLCASSFQDSYGYTFGSGTRLTVV.

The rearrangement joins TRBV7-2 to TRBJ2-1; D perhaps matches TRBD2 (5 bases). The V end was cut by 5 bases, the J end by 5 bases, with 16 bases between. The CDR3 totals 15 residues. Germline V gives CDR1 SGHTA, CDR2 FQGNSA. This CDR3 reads CASSPGGSRDNEQFF. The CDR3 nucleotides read TGTGCCAGCAGCCCGGGCGGGTCCAGAGACAATGAGCAGTTCTTC. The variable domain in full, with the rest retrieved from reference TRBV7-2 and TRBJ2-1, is GAGVSQSPSNKVTEKGKDVELRCDPISGHTALYWYRQSLGQGLEFLIYFQGNSAPDKSGLPSDRFSAERTGGSVSTLTIQRTQQEDSAVYLCASSPGGSRDNEQFFGPGTRLTVL.

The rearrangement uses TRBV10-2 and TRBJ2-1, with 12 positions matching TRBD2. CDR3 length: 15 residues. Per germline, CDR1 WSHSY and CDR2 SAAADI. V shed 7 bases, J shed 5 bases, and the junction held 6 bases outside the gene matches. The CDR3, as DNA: TGCGCCAGCATTCTGGGACTAGCGGGCCACAATGAGCAGTTCTTC. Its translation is CASILGLAGHNEQFF.

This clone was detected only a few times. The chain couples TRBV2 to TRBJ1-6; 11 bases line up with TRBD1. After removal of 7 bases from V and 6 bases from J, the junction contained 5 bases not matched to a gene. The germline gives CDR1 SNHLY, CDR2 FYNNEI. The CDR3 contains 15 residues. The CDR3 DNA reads TGTGCCAGCATGGGGACAGGGGGGATTAATTCACCCCTCCACTTT. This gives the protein CASMGTGGINSPLHF.

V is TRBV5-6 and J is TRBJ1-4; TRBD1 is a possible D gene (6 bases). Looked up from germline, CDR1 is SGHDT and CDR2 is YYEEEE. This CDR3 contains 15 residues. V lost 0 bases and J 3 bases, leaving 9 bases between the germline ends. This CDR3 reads CASSLGGGSNEKLFF. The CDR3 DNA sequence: TGTGCCAGCAGCTTGGGTGGGGGCTCTAATGAAAAACTGTTTTTT.

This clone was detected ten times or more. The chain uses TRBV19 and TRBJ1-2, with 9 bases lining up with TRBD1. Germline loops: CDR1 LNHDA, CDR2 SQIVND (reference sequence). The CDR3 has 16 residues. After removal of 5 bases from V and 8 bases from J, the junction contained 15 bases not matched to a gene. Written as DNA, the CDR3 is TGTGCCAGTAGTGTCATTCCGGACAGGGGACGCTTCGGCTACACCTTC. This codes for CASSVIPDRGRFGYTF.

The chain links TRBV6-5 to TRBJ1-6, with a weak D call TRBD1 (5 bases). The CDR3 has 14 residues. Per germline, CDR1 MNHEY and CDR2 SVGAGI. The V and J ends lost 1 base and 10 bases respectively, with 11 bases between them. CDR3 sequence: CASSYLGRLSPLHF. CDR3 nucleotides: TGTGCCAGCAGTTACTTGGGGCGCCTATCACCCCTCCACTTT.

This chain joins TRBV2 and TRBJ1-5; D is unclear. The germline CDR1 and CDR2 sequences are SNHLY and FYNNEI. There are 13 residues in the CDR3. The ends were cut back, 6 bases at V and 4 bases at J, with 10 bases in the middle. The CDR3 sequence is CASSAQRNQPQHF. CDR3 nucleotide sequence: TGTGCCAGCAGCGCCCAGCGAAATCAGCCCCAGCATTTT.

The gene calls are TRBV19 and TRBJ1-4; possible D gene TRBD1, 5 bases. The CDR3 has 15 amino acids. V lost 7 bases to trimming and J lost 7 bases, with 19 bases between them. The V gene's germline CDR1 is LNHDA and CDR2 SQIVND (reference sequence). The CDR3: CASNDLRGGREKLFF. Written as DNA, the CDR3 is TGTGCCAGTAATGATCTCCGCGGGGGACGTGAAAAACTGTTTTTT.

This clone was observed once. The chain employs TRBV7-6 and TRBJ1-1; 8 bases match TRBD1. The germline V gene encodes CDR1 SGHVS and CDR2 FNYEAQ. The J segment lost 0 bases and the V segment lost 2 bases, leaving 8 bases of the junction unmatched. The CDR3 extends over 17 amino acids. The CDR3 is CASSLLPGQGLNTEAFF. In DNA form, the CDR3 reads TGTGCCAGCAGCTTACTACCCGGACAGGGTCTGAACACTGAAGCTTTCTTT. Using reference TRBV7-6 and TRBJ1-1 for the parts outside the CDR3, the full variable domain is GAGVSQSPRYKVTKRGQDVALRCDPISGHVSLYWYRQALGQGPEFLTYFNYEAQQDKSGLPNDRFSAERPEGSISTLTIQRTEQRDSAMYRCASSLLPGQGLNTEAFFGQGTRLTVV.

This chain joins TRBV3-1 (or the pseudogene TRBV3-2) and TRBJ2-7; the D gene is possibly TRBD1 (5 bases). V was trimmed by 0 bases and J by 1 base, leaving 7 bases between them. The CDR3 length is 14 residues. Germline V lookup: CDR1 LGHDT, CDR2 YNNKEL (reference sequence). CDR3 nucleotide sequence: TGTGCCAGCAGCCAAGATTACAGGTCCTACGAGCAGTACTTC. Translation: CASSQDYRSYEQYF.

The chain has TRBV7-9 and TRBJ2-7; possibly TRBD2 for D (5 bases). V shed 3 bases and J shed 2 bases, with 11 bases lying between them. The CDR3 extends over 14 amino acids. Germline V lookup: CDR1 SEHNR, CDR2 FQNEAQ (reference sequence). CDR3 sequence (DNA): TGTGCCAGCAGCTTTTCCGGGGTTCCCTACGAGCAGTACTTC. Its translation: CASSFSGVPYEQYF.

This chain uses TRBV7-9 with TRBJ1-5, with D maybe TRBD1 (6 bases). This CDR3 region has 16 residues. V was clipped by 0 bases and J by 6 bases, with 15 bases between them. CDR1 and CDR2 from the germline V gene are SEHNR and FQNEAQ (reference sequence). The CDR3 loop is CASSLARSGEGQPQHF. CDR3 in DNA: TGTGCCAGCAGCTTAGCGCGGTCAGGGGAAGGTCAGCCCCAGCATTTT.

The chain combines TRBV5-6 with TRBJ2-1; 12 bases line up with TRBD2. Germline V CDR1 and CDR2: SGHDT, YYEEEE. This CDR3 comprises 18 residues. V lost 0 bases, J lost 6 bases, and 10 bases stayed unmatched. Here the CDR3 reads CASSLVLAGGERSNEQFF. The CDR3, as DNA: TGTGCCAGCAGCTTGGTCCTAGCGGGAGGGGAACGAAGCAATGAGCAGTTCTTC.

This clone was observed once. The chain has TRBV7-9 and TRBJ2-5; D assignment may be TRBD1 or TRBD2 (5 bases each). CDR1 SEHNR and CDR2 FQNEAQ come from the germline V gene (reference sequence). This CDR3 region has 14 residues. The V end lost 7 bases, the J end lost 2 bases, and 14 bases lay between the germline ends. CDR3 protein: CASTKGSSQETQYF. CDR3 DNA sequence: TGTGCCAGCACCAAGGGGAGCAGTCAAGAGACCCAGTACTTC.

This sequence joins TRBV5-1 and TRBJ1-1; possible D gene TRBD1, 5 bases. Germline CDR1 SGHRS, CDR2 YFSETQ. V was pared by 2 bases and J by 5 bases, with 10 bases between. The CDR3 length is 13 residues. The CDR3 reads CASSFRDGTEAFF. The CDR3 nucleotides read TGCGCCAGCAGCTTCAGGGATGGGACTGAAGCTTTCTTT. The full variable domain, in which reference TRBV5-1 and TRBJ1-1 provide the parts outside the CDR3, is KAGVTQTPRYLIKTRGQQVTLSCSPISGHRSVSWYQQTPGQGLQFLFEYFSETQRNKGNFPGRFSGRQFSNSRSEMNVSTLELGDSALYLCASSFRDGTEAFFGQGTRLTVV.

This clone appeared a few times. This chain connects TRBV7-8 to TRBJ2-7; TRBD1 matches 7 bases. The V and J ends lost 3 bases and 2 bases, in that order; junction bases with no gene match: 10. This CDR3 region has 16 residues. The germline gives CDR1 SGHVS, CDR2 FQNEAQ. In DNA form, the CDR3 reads TGTGCCAGCAGCTTCTCAACTGCCGGGACAGCCTACGAGCAGTACTTC. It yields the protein CASSFSTAGTAYEQYF.

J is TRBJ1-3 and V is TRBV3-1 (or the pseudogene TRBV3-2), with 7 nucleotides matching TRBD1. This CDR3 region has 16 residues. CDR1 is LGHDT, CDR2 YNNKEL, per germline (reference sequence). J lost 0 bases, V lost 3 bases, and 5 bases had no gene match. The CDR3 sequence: CASSQTGTDSGNTIYF. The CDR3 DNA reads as TGTGCCAGCAGCCAGACAGGGACCGACTCTGGAAACACCATATATTTT.

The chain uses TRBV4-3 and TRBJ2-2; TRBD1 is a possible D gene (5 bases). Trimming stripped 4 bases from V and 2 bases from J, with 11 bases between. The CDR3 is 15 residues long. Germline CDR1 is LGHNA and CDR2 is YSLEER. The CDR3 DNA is TGCGCCAGCAGCCCAGTGACAGACAACACCGGGGAGCTGTTTTTT. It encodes CASSPVTDNTGELFF.

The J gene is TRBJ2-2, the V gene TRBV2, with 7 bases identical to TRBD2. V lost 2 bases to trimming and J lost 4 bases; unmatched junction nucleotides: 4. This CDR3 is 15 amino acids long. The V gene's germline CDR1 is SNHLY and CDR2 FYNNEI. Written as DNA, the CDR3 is TGTGCCAGCAGTGAACTTGCTAGCGGCACCGGGGAGCTGTTTTTT. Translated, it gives CASSELASGTGELFF.